These 31 T cell receptor beta chains were sequenced from one sample in a study of OX40 agonist ivuxolimab in advanced cancers. Some clones are missing from TCRdb's copy, which holds only in-frame ones; the method was immunoSEQ multiplex PCR. Altogether 9,500 to 12,000 clones are present, about three quarters being singletons, with the ten largest covering about 20%. The sequencing used CD4+ or CD8+ T cells sorted from blood, collected in a trial of the OX40 agonist ivuxolimab. These receptor sequences come from an adult with an advanced solid tumor such as melanoma, head and neck, liver or kidney cancer.

This chain links TRBV10-3 with TRBJ1-5; D is perhaps TRBD1 (6 bases). The germline V and J ends were trimmed by 2 bases and 9 bases, with 17 bases remaining between them. The V gene's germline CDR1 is ENHRY and CDR2 SYGVKD. This CDR3 is 15 amino acids long. CDR3 loop: CAISERGGGLMPQHF. CDR3 sequence (DNA): TGTGCCATCAGTGAGAGGGGCGGGGGGCTAATGCCCCAGCATTTT.

V and J are TRBV5-4 and TRBJ2-5, with D perhaps TRBD2 (5 bases). Germline CDR1 and CDR2: SGHNT and YYREEE (reference sequence). The CDR3 covers 15 residues. Trimming pared 1 base from V and 3 bases from J, leaving 13 bases between. In DNA, the CDR3 is TGTGCCAGCAGCTTGACGGACTGGGCAAAAGAGACCCAGTACTTC. Its protein is CASSLTDWAKETQYF.

The V and J genes are TRBV7-6 and TRBJ1-1, with D perhaps TRBD1 (5 bases). CDR3 length: 15 residues. V was cut by 2 bases and J by 3 bases, with 13 bases left in between. In germline, CDR1 is SGHVS, CDR2 FNYEAQ. The CDR3 DNA follows: TGTGCCAGCAGCTTATGCGGGGGGGATTACACTGAAGCTTTCTTT. The encoded protein is CASSLCGGDYTEAFF.

The chain combines TRBV5-4 with TRBJ1-1; TRBD1 matches at 7 bases. Germline trimming cut 4 bases from V and 10 bases from J; bases unmatched to any gene: 4. Germline CDR1 is SGHNT and CDR2 is YYREEE (reference sequence). The CDR3 totals 11 residues. The CDR3 coding sequence is TGTGCCAGCAGCGCAGACAGGGTAGCTTTCTTT. This translates into CASSADRVAFF. Full variable domain (remainder filled in from reference TRBV5-4 and TRBJ1-1): ETGVTQSPTHLIKTRGQQVTLRCSSQSGHNTVSWYQQALGQGPQFIFQYYREEENGRGNFPPRFSGLQFPNYSSELNVNALELDDSALYLCASSADRVAFFGQGTRLTVV.

This clone was counted between two and nine times. The rearrangement uses TRBV5-6 and TRBJ1-2, with D possibly TRBD1 on 5 matching bases. CDR3 length: 13 residues. V lost 3 bases and J 8 bases, leaving 14 bases between the germline ends. Germline loops: CDR1 SGHDT, CDR2 YYEEEE. CDR3 amino acids: CASSSPGAWGYTF. In nucleotides, the CDR3 is TGTGCCAGCAGCTCGCCCGGGGCGTGGGGCTACACCTTC.

The sample holds a few counts of this clone. The genes are TRBV27 and TRBJ2-5, with TRBD2 identical over 8 bases. This CDR3 has 15 residues. The germline V gene encodes CDR1 MNHEY and CDR2 SMNVEV (reference sequence). V lost 3 bases, J lost 5 bases, and 8 bases stayed unmatched. Written as DNA, the CDR3 is TGTGCCAGCAGTTTGGGTAGCGGGGTTGCGGAGACCCAGTACTTC. Protein product: CASSLGSGVAETQYF.

This sequence joins TRBV7-2 and TRBJ1-2, with D perhaps TRBD1 (5 bases). V was clipped by 3 bases and J by 0 bases, with 14 bases between them. The germline V gene encodes CDR1 SGHTA and CDR2 FQGNSA. The CDR3 spans 16 residues. The CDR3 spells CASSLKGSETNYGYTF. The CDR3 bases are TGTGCCAGCAGCTTGAAGGGGTCGGAAACTAACTATGGCTACACCTTC.

This chain uses TRBV19 with TRBJ2-7, with D perhaps matching TRBD2 (7 bases). From germline, CDR1 is LNHDA and CDR2 SQIVND (reference sequence). The CDR3 consists of 14 residues. V was cut by 3 bases and J by 2 bases, with 11 bases left in between. The CDR3 here is CASSIYGGPYEQYF. CDR3 coding DNA: TGTGCCAGTAGTATTTACGGGGGGCCCTACGAGCAGTACTTC.

The chain carries TRBV5-1 and TRBJ1-1, with a weak D call TRBD1 (5 bases). The CDR3 length is 15 residues. Germline V CDR1 and CDR2: SGHRS, YFSETQ. V was cut by 0 bases and J by 5 bases, with 14 bases left in between. This CDR3 is CASSLESRAGTEAFF. CDR3 bases: TGCGCCAGCAGCTTGGAGAGCCGGGCAGGGACTGAAGCTTTCTTT.

The chain is built from TRBV7-6 and TRBJ2-7, with TRBD2 identical over 8 bases. The CDR3 length is 13 residues. The V gene end was trimmed by 3 bases and the J gene end by 7 bases; junction bases not matched to a gene: 5. The germline V gene has CDR1 SGHVS and CDR2 FNYEAQ. CDR3 amino acids: CASSFSGGGEQYF. The CDR3 region has the DNA TGTGCCAGCAGCTTTTCGGGAGGGGGGGAGCAGTACTTC.

This chain links TRBV7-9 with TRBJ2-5; 7 bases fit TRBD2. J was trimmed by 3 bases and V by 5 bases; bases with no gene match: 12. The length of the CDR3 is 16 residues. CDR1 SEHNR and CDR2 FQNEAQ come from the germline V gene (reference sequence). CDR3 amino acids: CASSPPRASGEETQYF. The CDR3 region has the DNA TGTGCCAGCAGCCCCCCCCGAGCTAGCGGAGAAGAGACCCAGTACTTC.

This chain connects TRBV5-4 to TRBJ2-3; TRBD2 matches 14 bases. Germline V CDR1 and CDR2: SGHNT, YYREEE (reference sequence). This CDR3 region has 17 residues. V gave up 4 bases and J gave up 3 bases; unmatched junction bases: 7. The CDR3 reads CASSMRLAGGPTDTQYF. CDR3 nucleotides: TGTGCCAGCAGCATGCGACTAGCGGGGGGGCCGACAGATACGCAGTATTTT.

This chain uses TRBV7-9 with TRBJ2-1; no clear D gene. This CDR3 is built from 15 residues. CDR1 and CDR2 from the germline V gene are SEHNR and FQNEAQ (reference sequence). V lost 0 bases to trimming and J lost 0 bases, with 6 bases between them. Here the CDR3 DNA reads TGTGCCAGCAGCTTAGCCGGGCGCTCCTACAATGAGCAGTTCTTC. It specifies CASSLAGRSYNEQFF.

The V gene is TRBV28, the J gene TRBJ1-3, with a possible D match to TRBD1 (5 bases). The CDR3 runs to 12 residues. V lost 7 bases to trimming and J lost 7 bases, with 11 bases between them. Per germline, CDR1 MDHEN and CDR2 SYDVKM. CDR3 protein: CASNRDWNTIYF. The CDR3 region has the DNA TGTGCCAGCAACCGGGACTGGAACACCATATATTTT.

This sequence joins TRBV7-2 and TRBJ2-7; 9 bases are shared with TRBD1. Looked up from germline, CDR1 is SGHTA and CDR2 is FQGNSA. The CDR3 covers 16 residues. V dropped 6 bases and J dropped 7; count of bases not matched to a gene: 16. The CDR3 DNA is TGTGCCAGCAGACACCGGGACAGGGCCTTGCTTGGAGAGCAGTACTTC. Translation gives CASRHRDRALLGEQYF.

This clone showed up just a few times. This chain uses TRBV6-5 with TRBJ2-3, with 10 bases identical to TRBD2. Germline assignment: CDR1 MNHEY and CDR2 SVGAGI. The CDR3 runs 16 residues. The J segment lost 5 bases and the V segment lost 2 bases, leaving 7 bases of the junction unmatched. The CDR3 sequence: CASSYPSGGAGDTQYF. The CDR3 DNA sequence: TGTGCCAGCAGTTACCCCAGCGGGGGGGCCGGAGATACGCAGTATTTT.

Points on this clone: The junction does not match germline at one end; this may be a read error. The chain links TRBV19 to TRBJ1-5; 9 nucleotides agree with TRBD1. There are 14 residues in the CDR3. Germline V gene sequence: CDR1 LNHDA, CDR2 SQIVND (reference sequence). The CDR3 DNA sequence: TGTACCAGTAGGGGGACAGGGTTCAATCAGCCCCAGCATTTT. It yields the protein CTSRGTGFNQPQHF.

The gene calls are TRBV11-1 and TRBJ2-7; 7 bases are a match to TRBD1. Looked up from germline, CDR1 is SGHAT and CDR2 is FQDESV (reference sequence). The CDR3 totals 13 residues. Trimming cost V 7 bases and J 3 bases; bases outside gene matches: 6. As DNA, the CDR3 is TGTGCCAGCACTTGGACAGGCCACTACGAGCAGTACTTC. It encodes CASTWTGHYEQYF.

This clone has a handful of counts. The gene calls are TRBV4-3 and TRBJ2-3; 7 bases line up with TRBD1. Trimming took 5 bases from V and 3 from J; bases not matched to a gene: 5. This CDR3 is built from 14 residues. In germline, CDR1 is LGHNA, CDR2 YSLEER. In nucleotides, the CDR3 is TGCGCCAGCAGCATAGACAGGGTAACAGATACGCAGTATTTT. Translation gives CASSIDRVTDTQYF.

This clone was recorded a few times. This chain uses TRBV15 with TRBJ1-5; D possibly corresponds to TRBD1 (5 bases). The CDR3 runs to 15 residues. Trimming took 8 bases from V and 8 from J, leaving 22 bases between them. Per the germline V gene, CDR1 is LNHNV and CDR2 is YYDKDF (reference sequence). This CDR3 reads CATQLTRQREEPQHF. The CDR3 DNA sequence: TGTGCCACCCAATTAACCAGACAGCGGGAGGAGCCCCAGCATTTT.

The V call is TRBV11-3, the J call TRBJ2-1; the D gene is possibly TRBD2 (7 bases). CDR1 and CDR2 (germline): SGHNT, YENEEA. The V end lost 0 bases, the J end lost 0 bases, and 12 bases lay between the germline ends. The CDR3 spans 17 residues. CDR3 sequence: CASSLDRGGFSYNEQFF. Here the CDR3 DNA reads TGTGCCAGCAGCTTAGATAGGGGGGGCTTCTCCTACAATGAGCAGTTCTTC.

J is TRBJ2-7 and V is TRBV19, with D perhaps TRBD1 (6 bases). The CDR3 has 15 amino acids. CDR1 LNHDA and CDR2 SQIVND come from the germline V gene (reference sequence). The V end lost 3 bases, the J end lost 2 bases, and 14 bases lay between the germline ends. CDR3 bases: TGTGCCAGTAGTATTGCGCCAGGGGCACCCTACGAGCAGTACTTC. Protein sequence: CASSIAPGAPYEQYF.

Here the CDR3 DNA reads TGTGCCACCAGCAGGGACAGGGGGCGCGGAAACACCATATATTTT. Translating it yields CATSRDRGRGNTIYF. This chain uses TRBV15 with TRBJ1-3; 11 bases match TRBD1. CDR3 length: 15 amino acids. Looked up from germline, CDR1 is LNHNV and CDR2 is YYDKDF (reference sequence). The V and J ends lost 3 bases and 4 bases, in that order; junction bases with no gene match: 2.

This clone was detected a few times. The chain employs TRBV7-8 and TRBJ2-1, with TRBD2 matching over 10 bases. V shed 5 bases, J shed 3 bases, and the junction held 4 bases outside the gene matches. This CDR3 has 15 amino acids. From germline, CDR1 is SGHVS and CDR2 FQNEAQ. CDR3 bases: TGTGCCAGCAGCGGACTAGCGGATTTCTACAATGAGCAGTTCTTC. Amino acids: CASSGLADFYNEQFF.

The rearrangement uses TRBV28 and TRBJ1-2; D is uncertain. CDR1 is MDHEN, CDR2 SYDVKM, per germline. V lost 5 bases, J lost 7 bases, and 17 bases lay in between. The CDR3 consists of 14 residues. CDR3 DNA sequence: TGTGCCAGCAGTACCGGAGGAGCCCACTTTGGCTACACCTTC. Translated, it gives CASSTGGAHFGYTF.

The genes are TRBV29-1 and TRBJ2-7, with D possibly matching TRBD2 (6 bases). The germline V gene encodes CDR1 SQVTM and CDR2 ANQGSEA. This CDR3 is built from 15 residues. V was trimmed by 4 bases and J by 3 bases, leaving 19 bases between them. The CDR3 protein is CSVVPYRDGGYEQYF. The CDR3 DNA reads TGCAGCGTTGTACCCTACCGGGACGGGGGCTACGAGCAGTACTTC.

The gene calls are TRBV27 and TRBJ1-1; D ambiguous. This CDR3 is built from 13 residues. The V end was cut by 6 bases, the J end by 0 bases, with 8 bases between. In germline, CDR1 is MNHEY, CDR2 SMNVEV (reference sequence). CDR3 DNA: TGTGCCAGCAGCGACGTGATGAACACTGAAGCTTTCTTT. It encodes CASSDVMNTEAFF.

This chain joins TRBV9 and TRBJ2-5; TRBD1 or TRBD2 may be the D gene (6 bases each). Germline lookup yields CDR1 SGDLS and CDR2 YYNGEE. The CDR3 has 15 amino acids. V lost 0 bases and J 5 bases, leaving 14 bases between the germline ends. This CDR3 is CASSVALRGAETQYF. As DNA, the CDR3 is TGTGCCAGCAGCGTAGCTCTTAGGGGGGCCGAGACCCAGTACTTC.

V gene TRBV6-4 combines with J gene TRBJ2-1; the D is unclear. CDR3 length: 16 residues. From germline, CDR1 is MRHNA and CDR2 SNTAGT. Trimming took off 7 bases at V and 1 base at J, with 17 bases between the two ends. The CDR3 protein is CASKYIETRSYNEQFF. The DNA of the CDR3 is TGTGCCAGCAAATACATTGAGACTCGATCCTACAATGAGCAGTTCTTC.

The rearrangement joins TRBV10-3 to TRBJ1-1, with a tentative D call TRBD1 (5 bases). V lost 4 bases, J lost 4 bases, and 25 bases lay in between. This CDR3 is built from 18 residues. Germline loops: CDR1 ENHRY, CDR2 SYGVKD. DNA for the CDR3: TGTGCCATCAGTGCGGGAGGGACGGAAAGAGTTTTGGGCACTGAAGCTTTCTTT. Translated: CAISAGGTERVLGTEAFF.

The rearrangement joins TRBV10-3 to TRBJ2-1, with D maybe TRBD1 (5 bases). The CDR3 loop spans 17 amino acids. V dropped 6 bases and J dropped 5 bases, with 23 bases sitting between them. Per germline, CDR1 ENHRY and CDR2 SYGVKD. CDR3: CAIRPSGLGAADNEQFF. As DNA, the CDR3 is TGTGCCATCAGGCCAAGTGGGCTTGGGGCCGCCGACAATGAGCAGTTCTTC.